This T cell receptor beta chain was profiled in a study of cytomegalovirus exposure and HLA in healthy donors. Study-level findings and limits: Apparent HLA restriction characterized most CMV-associated TCR beta chains in a later analysis. A highly shared variant cluster was judged a likely technical artifact.

A word on this clone: Its antigen remains unidentified.

CDR1 and CDR2 (germline): SGHNT, YYREEE (reference sequence). Trimming took off 4 bases at V and 0 bases at J, with 17 bases between the two ends. This CDR3 is 16 amino acids long. Primers included in the PCR were 60 Vbeta and 13 Jbeta primers. Generated by immunoSEQ multiplex PCR, the TCRdb table keeps only in-frame clones and is missing some. The sample holds 90,000 to 120,000 clones. J is TRBJ2-7 and V is TRBV5-4; a weak D match, TRBD2 (5 bases). The receptor's source is a man aged 45-65 years in good health and CMV-seronegative. Input material: PBMCs. For the CDR3, the DNA is TGTGCCAGCAGCCAAGAGGGCACACGTTCCTCCTACGAGCAGTACTTC. This encodes CASSQEGTRSSYEQYF. Combining the CDR3 with reference TRBV5-4 and TRBJ2-7 gives the whole variable domain ETGVTQSPTHLIKTRGQQVTLRCSSQSGHNTVSWYQQALGQGPQFIFQYYREEENGRGNFPPRFSGLQFPNYSSELNVNALELDDSALYLCASSQEGTRSSYEQYFGPGTRLTVT.